This TCR beta chain appears in the sequencing data of a study of CD4 and CD8 cells across lung adenocarcinoma regions. TCRdb independently ran MiXCR on the PCR reads; one entry per CDR3 protein. The sample lists over 2,500 distinct CDR3 sequences, over 45% occurring once. Germline CDR1 reads MNHNS; CDR2 reads SASEGT. Trimming cost V 0 bases and J 8 bases, with 8 bases left between them. The CDR3 contains 13 residues. The patients had localized lung adenocarcinoma, a non-small cell subtype. Sequenced input: CD8+ T cells from the center of a lung tumor. The TCR comes from a male donor with lung adenocarcinoma. The CD4 and CD8 labels of this study may be unreliable. This chain connects TRBV6-1 to TRBJ2-4, with a possible D match to TRBD1 (5 bases). CDR3 protein: CASSEAWGYIQYF. The CDR3 bases are TGTGCCAGCAGTGAAGCCTGGGGCTACATTCAGTACTTC.